The 6 T cell receptor beta chains given below trace back to one sample, sequenced in a study of identical twins. One entry per CDR3 protein, called by TCRdb with MiXCR from the 5' RACE reads. The sample carries under 900,000 distinct CDR3 sequences, 12% recorded once. The data were also submitted as part of a second study, on yellow fever vaccine responses in identical twins.

The sample comprised PBMCs. The receptors were sampled from a young woman in good health.

On this clonotype itself: One end of the junction fails to match germline, which may point to a read error. The J gene is TRBJ2-1, the V gene TRBV4-1; 7 nucleotides match TRBD2. CDR1 and CDR2 (germline): MGHRA, YSYEKL. The CDR3 extends over 15 amino acids. CDR3 DNA sequence: TGCGCCAGCAGCCAAGAGTGGGGGGGATACAATAAGCAGTTCTTC. This gives the protein CASSQEWGGYNKQFF.

The gene calls are TRBV10-3 and TRBJ2-3, with TRBD2 identical over 13 bases. V dropped 5 bases and J dropped 2; count of bases not matched to a gene: 10. The CDR3 sequence is 18 residues long. Germline V gene data show CDR1 as ENHRY and CDR2 as SYGVKD. CDR3 nucleotide sequence: TGTGCCATCAGTCCCCGTGGGACTAGCGGGGCTTACACAGATACGCAGTATTTT. Its protein product is CAISPRGTSGAYTDTQYF.

This clonotype was counted between two and nine times. The junction differs from germline at one of its ends, possibly a read error. The chain recombines TRBV6-1 with TRBJ1-5, with TRBD1 matching over 8 bases. Germline V gene sequence: CDR1 MNHNS, CDR2 SASEGT. The CDR3 extends over 15 amino acids. CDR3 sequence reads: CASSEDRGAGQPQHF. The CDR3 DNA follows: TGTGCCAGCAGCGAAGACAGGGGCGCTGGACAGCCCCAGCATTTT.

This clonotype turned up a few times. This chain uses TRBV3-1 with TRBJ2-5; 8 nucleotides agree with TRBD1. Germline-derived CDR1 and CDR2 are LGHDT and YNNKEL (reference sequence). This CDR3 is 15 amino acids long. V gave up 4 bases and J gave up 4 bases; unmatched junction bases: 8. The CDR3 is CASSPQGARAETQYF. The CDR3, as DNA: TGTGCCAGCAGCCCCCAGGGGGCGCGCGCAGAGACCCAGTACTTC.

This clonotype appeared many times. The gene calls are TRBV28 and TRBJ2-3; 8 bases fit TRBD2. CDR3 length equals 18 residues. V lost 3 bases, J lost 4 bases, and 15 bases stayed unmatched. The germline V gene has CDR1 MDHEN and CDR2 SYDVKM. In DNA, the CDR3 is TGTGCCAGCAGTTTTCGGGGACTAGGCGTGCCTTTCGCAGATACGCAGTATTTT. This encodes CASSFRGLGVPFADTQYF.

This clonotype appeared a few times. This sequence joins TRBV3-1 and TRBJ2-7; D unclear. The germline V gene has CDR1 LGHDT and CDR2 YNNKEL (reference sequence). The ends were cut back, 4 bases at V and 2 bases at J, with 12 bases in the middle. The CDR3 length is 14 residues. The CDR3 DNA reads TGTGCCAGCAGCCCCGGCTACCAGACCTACGAGCAGTACTTC. It yields the protein CASSPGYQTYEQYF.